This entry lists 2 T cell receptor beta chains sequenced from one sample in a study of blood T cell repertoires in COVID-19. The table came from immunoSEQ multiplex PCR; TCRdb's copy has only in-frame clones and leaves some out. The sample has around 78,000 clones, around 90% seen once; the top ten hold about 1%. What was sequenced was peripheral blood. The receptors derive from a woman aged 45-65 years in a cohort sampled during active COVID-19.

This chain joins TRBV11-1 and TRBJ1-6; 8 positions match TRBD1. Trimming took 4 bases from V and 5 from J; bases not matched to a gene: 7. Germline V lookup: CDR1 SGHAT, CDR2 FQDESV (reference sequence). The CDR3 has 16 amino acids. The CDR3 DNA reads as TGTGCCAGCAGCTCCAATCAGGGGGCCAATAATTCACCCCTCCACTTT. This encodes CASSSNQGANNSPLHF.

This sequence joins TRBV7-3 and TRBJ1-3, with a weak D call TRBD1 (5 bases). The germline V gene has CDR1 SGHTA and CDR2 FQGTGA. CDR3 length equals 16 residues. The V and J ends lost 5 bases and 3 bases respectively, with 17 bases between them. The CDR3 nucleotides read TGTGCCAGCAGCCCAACGGGCGGGGGAGGTGGAAACACCATATATTTT. Translated, it gives CASSPTGGGGGNTIYF.